The 15 T cell receptor beta chains below were found in one sample sequenced in a study of blood T cell repertoires in COVID-19. Method: immunoSEQ multiplex PCR; TCRdb's copy keeps in-frame clones and lacks some. This table has around 300,000 clones, about 90% appearing once. The source material was PBMCs or T cells enriched from blood (not recorded which). These receptors originate from a woman aged 25 to 39 who had recovered from COVID-19.

The chain couples TRBV18 to TRBJ1-1; D uncertain. CDR1 KGHSH and CDR2 LQKENI come from the germline V gene. Trimming removed 11 bases at V and 2 bases at J, with 15 bases between. The CDR3 extends over 13 amino acids. In DNA, the CDR3 is TGTGCCTGCCGGGGAAGTCCAAACACTGAAGCTTTCTTT. The encoded protein is CACRGSPNTEAFF.

This chain connects TRBV3-1 (or the pseudogene TRBV3-2) to TRBJ2-3, with a weak D call TRBD2 (6 bases). This CDR3 region has 16 residues. Trimming cost V 0 bases and J 5 bases, with 15 bases left between them. The germline V gene has CDR1 LGHDT and CDR2 YNNKEL (reference sequence). The CDR3 sequence: CASSQEMTGVGDTQYF. The CDR3 region has the DNA TGTGCCAGCAGCCAAGAGATGACGGGGGTGGGAGATACGCAGTATTTT.

The chain couples TRBV2 to TRBJ2-1, with D uncertain. The CDR3 spans 16 residues. V dropped 6 bases and J dropped 0 bases, with 15 bases sitting between them. Germline V gene data show CDR1 as SNHLY and CDR2 as FYNNEI. The CDR3 protein is CASSIPPPSSYNEQFF. The CDR3 DNA follows: TGTGCCAGCAGCATCCCCCCACCGAGCTCCTACAATGAGCAGTTCTTC.

This chain connects TRBV18 to TRBJ1-1; unclear D gene. The germline gives CDR1 KGHSH, CDR2 LQKENI. The V end was cut by 1 base, the J end by 8 bases, with 11 bases between. This CDR3 region has 13 residues. The CDR3 here is CASSPRGELEAFF. The CDR3 DNA sequence: TGTGCCAGCTCACCACGTGGTGAGCTCGAAGCTTTCTTT.

The chain carries TRBV29-1 and TRBJ1-1; TRBD1 agrees at 9 bases. The CDR3 consists of 14 residues. Looked up from germline, CDR1 is SQVTM and CDR2 is ANQGSEA. V gave up 5 bases and J gave up 0 bases; unmatched junction bases: 4. CDR3 amino acids: CSVRGQGMNTEAFF. DNA of the CDR3: TGCAGCGTTAGGGGACAGGGCATGAACACTGAAGCTTTCTTT.

This clone was seen just once. This rearrangement joins TRBV5-1 to TRBJ2-5; perhaps TRBD2 as D (7 bases). CDR1 and CDR2 (germline): SGHRS, YFSETQ. CDR3 size: 15 residues. Trimming removed 3 bases from V and 2 bases from J, with 14 bases in between. The CDR3 DNA follows: TGCGCCAGCAGCTCGCCGGGGGGCCGACAAGAGACCCAGTACTTC. It encodes CASSSPGGRQETQYF.

The chain employs TRBV30 and TRBJ1-2; no reliable D call. CDR1 GTSNPN and CDR2 SVGIG come from the germline V gene (reference sequence). V dropped 2 bases and J dropped 10 bases, with 11 bases sitting between them. The CDR3 extends over 11 amino acids. CDR3: CAWSYGRDYTF. In DNA, the CDR3 is TGTGCCTGGAGTTACGGGAGAGACTACACCTTC.

V gene TRBV5-4 combines with J gene TRBJ1-6; D gene ambiguous. Per germline, CDR1 SGHNT and CDR2 YYREEE (reference sequence). V lost 0 bases and J 10 bases, leaving 11 bases between the germline ends. This CDR3 is built from 14 residues. The CDR3 spells CASSLDLGRSPLHF. The CDR3 DNA reads TGTGCCAGCAGCTTGGACCTTGGCAGGTCACCCCTCCACTTT. The full variable domain, rest sourced from reference TRBV5-4 and TRBJ1-6, is ETGVTQSPTHLIKTRGQQVTLRCSSQSGHNTVSWYQQALGQGPQFIFQYYREEENGRGNFPPRFSGLQFPNYSSELNVNALELDDSALYLCASSLDLGRSPLHFGNGTRLTVT.

The chain has TRBV30 and TRBJ1-1; a possible D gene is TRBD1 (5 bases). From germline, CDR1 is GTSNPN and CDR2 SVGIG (reference sequence). The ends were cut back, 2 bases at V and 7 bases at J, with 8 bases in the middle. This CDR3 spans 11 amino acids. CDR3: CAWSQGSEAFF. In DNA form, the CDR3 reads TGTGCCTGGAGTCAGGGAAGTGAAGCTTTCTTT.

The table lists this clone with a few counts. The rearrangement links TRBV5-1 to TRBJ2-7, with D possibly TRBD1 on 6 matching bases. Germline V gives CDR1 SGHRS, CDR2 YFSETQ. The V and J ends lost 4 bases and 9 bases respectively, with 20 bases between them. The CDR3 totals 14 residues. The CDR3 sequence is CASSGRDTAGGQYF. In DNA, the CDR3 is TGCGCCAGCAGCGGCCGGGACACGGCTGGTGGGCAGTACTTC.

The V call is TRBV6-2 or TRBV6-3, the J call TRBJ2-5, with D hard to call. This CDR3 has 15 residues. The V end was cut by 0 bases, the J end by 5 bases, with 13 bases between. Germline V CDR1 and CDR2: MNHEY, SVGEGT. Here the CDR3 reads CASSYSNAIAETQYF. CDR3 sequence (DNA): TGTGCCAGCAGTTACTCTAATGCAATCGCGGAGACCCAGTACTTC.

This rearrangement joins TRBV27 to TRBJ2-7; 8 positions agree with TRBD1. The length of the CDR3 is 14 residues. V gave up 3 bases and J gave up 8 bases; unmatched junction bases: 9. Germline V gene data show CDR1 as MNHEY and CDR2 as SMNVEV (reference sequence). The CDR3 nucleotides read TGTGCCAGCAGTTTTTGGGACAGGTCTAGTCAGCAGTACTTC. Translated, it gives CASSFWDRSSQQYF.

Comment on this clone: The identical CDR3 is also encoded by other nucleotide sequences in the sample. The rearrangement uses TRBV30 and TRBJ1-5, with D possibly being TRBD1 (6 bases). Trimming left V 1 base short and J 7 bases short, with 11 bases between. This CDR3 comprises 13 residues. CDR1 and CDR2 from the germline V gene are GTSNPN and SVGIG (reference sequence). CDR3 region: CAWSGQGSQPQHF. CDR3 sequence (DNA): TGTGCCTGGAGTGGGCAGGGGTCCCAGCCCCAGCATTTT.

The chain employs TRBV9 and TRBJ1-1; weak D call: TRBD1 (6 bases). This CDR3 is 14 amino acids long. V was trimmed by 4 bases and J by 7 bases, leaving 17 bases between them. Germline V gene data show CDR1 as SGDLS and CDR2 as YYNGEE. CDR3: CASSFLQGTGEAFF. In DNA, the CDR3 is TGTGCCAGCAGCTTCCTACAGGGTACTGGTGAAGCTTTCTTT.

The chain uses TRBV2 and TRBJ2-2; D is unresolved. With 10 bases removed from V and 0 bases from J, the gap between germline ends came to 12 bases. Germline CDR1 reads SNHLY; CDR2 reads FYNNEI. The CDR3 contains 14 residues. The CDR3 DNA sequence: TGTGCCACTAGTCGGAGCCCGAACACCGGGGAGCTGTTTTTT. It translates to CATSRSPNTGELFF.